This TCR beta chain is drawn from a study of PD-1 blockade in classical Hodgkin lymphoma. Overall study: Patients were treated with nivolumab at 3 mg/kg, and this was given intravenously every 2 weeks.

V dropped 4 bases and J dropped 7 bases, with 8 bases sitting between them. This CDR3 contains 12 residues. Germline-derived CDR1 and CDR2 are MGHRA and YSYEKL. TCRdb's table, derived via immunoSEQ multiplex PCR, lists solely in-frame clones and lacks some. The table lists roughly 60,000 clones, around 90% of them singletons. Note on this clone: Antigen specificity is unknown.

Time point in this sample: cycle 4 day 1 (C4D1), after five to seven weeks of nivolumab. All patients experienced relapse after autologous stem cell transplantation, and brentuximab vedotin exposure was variable. Classification of best responses gave complete response, partial response or progressive disease. Study results and caveats: Researchers reported that CD4+ TCR diversity, though not CD8+, rose significantly by C4D1.

This clonotype originated in a human donor with classical Hodgkin lymphoma. The V gene is TRBV4-1, the J gene TRBJ1-3; D gene ambiguous. The sequencing here drew on peripheral blood mononuclear cells (PBMCs), taken before the fourth cycle of nivolumab. The CDR3 loop reads CASSRGYNTIYF. The CDR3 region has the DNA TGCGCCAGCAGCCGAGGGTACAACACCATATATTTT.